This T cell receptor (beta chain) was identified during a study of neoadjuvant anti-PD-1 for oral cavity cancer. Across the study: Patients without progression received a fourth nivolumab dose around day 43, then surgical resection on days 50-56. Study results and limitations: Treg/Th17 ratio rose with pretreatment blood and fell with post-treatment tumor TCRbeta clonality. Larger post-treatment preexisting tumor clones tracked with greater tumor shrinkage.

This clone turned up a few times. Its antigen is not identified. CDR1 and CDR2 (germline): SQVTM, ANQGSEA. Trimming shortened V by 7 bases and J by 8 bases, and 15 bases separated the two germline ends. This CDR3 comprises 11 residues. Tumor libraries mostly used roughly 5 ug genomic DNA, two replicates each. Here immunoSEQ multiplex PCR was the method, and the copy in TCRdb shows in-frame clones only, minus some. The sample records roughly 25,000 clones, 25% to 30% being singletons. The time point here: after neoadjuvant nivolumab, at surgical resection. This chain uses TRBV29-1 with TRBJ2-7; D remains ambiguous. The sequencing used tumor tissue, collected after nivolumab (anti-PD-1) treatment. This TCR came from a person between 40 and 85 years old with oral cavity squamous cell carcinoma. CDR3 sequence (DNA): TGCAGCGCCCCGATCGGAGAAAAGCAGTACTTC. Translation gives CSAPIGEKQYF.